This TCR beta chain was sequenced in a study of blood T cell repertoires in COVID-19. Study background: T cells, B-cell-depleted T cells, or PBMCs provided the cDNA or gDNA that served as material.

This clone was detected only once. Enrolment of Seattle patients took place during active infection, and they were followed longitudinally. CDR3 length equals 14 residues. The ends lost 8 bases at V and 6 bases at J; junction bases unmatched: 10. Germline-derived CDR1 and CDR2 are MDHEN and SYDVKM. Study processing details: Reference gene primers were amplified, and this amplification served to estimate nucleated cell counts. This table comes from immunoSEQ multiplex PCR, and its TCRdb copy is limited to in-frame clones, with some not included. V, J and clone size are those of that table, while D and trimming were read from the DNA. Of roughly 180,000 clones in the sample, 60% to 85% are singletons; the top ten hold 7% to 10%.

Sequencing was performed on peripheral blood. The gene calls are TRBV28 and TRBJ2-4, with 7 bases aligning to TRBD1. The origin of this receptor is a woman aged 60-75 years with COVID-19, enrolled during active disease. The CDR3 loop reads CASVPTGQSNIQYF. CDR3 nucleotides: TGTGCCAGCGTCCCGACGGGACAGTCAAACATTCAGTACTTC.